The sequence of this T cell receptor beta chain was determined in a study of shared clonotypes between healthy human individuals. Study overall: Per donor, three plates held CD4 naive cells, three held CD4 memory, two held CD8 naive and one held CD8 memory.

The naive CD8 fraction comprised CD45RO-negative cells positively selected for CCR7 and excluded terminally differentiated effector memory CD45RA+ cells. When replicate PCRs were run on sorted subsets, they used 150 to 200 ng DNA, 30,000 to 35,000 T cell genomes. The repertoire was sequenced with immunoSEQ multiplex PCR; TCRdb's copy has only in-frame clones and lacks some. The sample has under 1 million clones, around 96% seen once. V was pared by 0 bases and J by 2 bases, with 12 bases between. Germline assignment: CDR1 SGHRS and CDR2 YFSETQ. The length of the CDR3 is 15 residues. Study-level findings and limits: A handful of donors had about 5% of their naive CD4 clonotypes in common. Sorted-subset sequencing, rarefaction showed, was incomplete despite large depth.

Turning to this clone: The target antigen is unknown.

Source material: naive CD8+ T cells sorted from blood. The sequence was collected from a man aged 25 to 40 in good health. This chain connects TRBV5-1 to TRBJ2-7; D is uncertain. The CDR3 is CASSLEVVSTYEQYF. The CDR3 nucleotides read TGCGCCAGCAGCTTGGAAGTGGTTTCAACCTACGAGCAGTACTTC. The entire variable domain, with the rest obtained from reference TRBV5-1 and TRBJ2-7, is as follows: KAGVTQTPRYLIKTRGQQVTLSCSPISGHRSVSWYQQTPGQGLQFLFEYFSETQRNKGNFPGRFSGRQFSNSRSEMNVSTLELGDSALYLCASSLEVVSTYEQYFGPGTRLTVT.